This entry describes one T cell receptor beta chain. Its recognized antigen is unknown. Per-base qualities were not stored, and no clone one base away is much larger. The data originate from a study of spatial heterogeneity in lung cancer (dated 2019 in TCRdb). Study-level background: More beta-chain than alpha-chain transcripts were consistently detected, likely reflecting higher beta-chain transcript abundance. In the raw uncorrected reads, each unique combination of TCR and UMI appeared more than ten times on average. The study quantitatively compared TCR alpha and beta repertoires across multiple tumor regions, matched nontumor lung and blood in non-small cell lung cancer. Nonsynonymous mutation counts, determined by whole-exome sequencing of tumor tissue, were related to TCR repertoire features. Both alpha and beta chains were TCR-sequenced in samples taken at surgery, namely 220 tumor regions, approximately 66 matched nontumor lung samples and around 53 PBMC samples.

Taken with the paper, the label for time point translates to: sample taken at primary tumor resection. For TCR sequencing, whole RNA was extracted from tumor and nontumor lung tissue, or from cryopreserved PBMC samples, and no cell sorting was done. Donors were over 60 patients with early-stage, untreated non-small cell lung cancer from the lung TRACERx cohort. A patient was chosen for TCR sequencing only when enough RNA was available from at least two tumor regions. The library was produced with 5' RACE. Sequencing relied on a NextSeq 500. In the TCR library protocol, a unique molecular identifier was attached to each TCR cDNA molecule so that PCR and sequencing errors could be corrected. Regarding the original processing steps: TCR identification, UMI-based error correction and CDR3 extraction were all carried out with Decombinator tools. TCRs above a frequency of 2 per 1,000, corresponding to the top 1% of the tumor frequency distribution, were defined as expanded. Renyi diversity was computed with the R vegan package after each repertoire had been subsampled 100 times to 5,000 TCRs. To build CDR3 similarity networks, amino acid triplet string-kernel similarity was used, and CDR3s were connected when their pairwise similarity was above 0.82. TCRdb reworked the public reads: Q25 trimming with fastp, MiXCR clone assembly, productive beta chains retained. Each record represents a unique CDR3 protein, reported with the most common genes and DNA among its rows. TCRdb, rather than the study authors, made the V and J calls. The sample includes tens of thousands of distinct CDR3 sequences, with approximately 12% observed a single time. Of the sample, 4.6% is held by the ten largest clones.

General conclusions and limits of the study: Additional single-cell paired TCR alpha and beta sequencing was considered necessary to confirm, at a functional level, the hypothesis that regional TCRs recognize regional mutations. Ubiquitous expanded tumor TCRs were detected in blood more often at tumor resection than at routine follow-up.

Between the V and J ends, shortened by 0 bases and 0 bases respectively, the junction contains 3 bases. The CDR3 starts with the cysteine, ends with the phenylalanine, and has 15 residues. Only the CDR3 region is kept as DNA, spanning 45 bases read in frame from base 1. The germline V gene provides CDR1 MGHDK and CDR2 SYGVNS. The chain is encoded by TRBV25-1 joined to TRBJ2-6; too little of a D gene remains to name it. The clonotype comes from a male donor with early-stage non-small cell lung cancer. Sequenced material: PBMCs, taken at surgery. CDR3 region: CASSEYPSGANVLTF. In nucleotide form, the sequence is TGTGCCAGCAGTGAATACCCCTCTGGGGCCAACGTCCTGACTTTC.